Each of the 27 T cell receptor beta chains below was sequenced from the same sample in a study of cytomegalovirus exposure and HLA in healthy donors. The PCR made use of 60 Vbeta and 13 Jbeta primers. Produced via immunoSEQ multiplex PCR; TCRdb's table is partial and in-frame only. The sample records about 69,000 clones, around 76% being singletons. Sequenced sample: PBMCs. The receptor source for this set is a man younger than 30 in good health and CMV-seronegative.

This clone was seen more than once but under ten times. V and J are TRBV28 and TRBJ2-5; 7 nucleotides agree with TRBD2. From germline, CDR1 is MDHEN and CDR2 SYDVKM. J gave up 1 base and V 6 bases, and 14 bases lay outside the gene matches. The CDR3 totals 17 residues. CDR3 protein: CASSSTGGGGPQETQYF. CDR3 coding DNA: TGTGCCAGCAGCTCGACGGGGGGTGGGGGACCCCAAGAGACCCAGTACTTC.

This chain connects TRBV19 to TRBJ2-6; 10 positions match TRBD1. Germline-derived CDR1 and CDR2 are LNHDA and SQIVND (reference sequence). CDR3 length equals 17 residues. The CDR3 reads CASMPGQGTSGANVLTF. CDR3 DNA: TGTGCTTCCATGCCGGGACAGGGGACTTCTGGGGCCAACGTCCTGACTTTC.

The rearrangement uses TRBV7-2 and TRBJ2-2; 8 bases fit TRBD2. Germline V CDR1 and CDR2: SGHTA, FQGNSA. V was clipped by 2 bases and J by 5 bases; unmatched bases: 4. The length of the CDR3 is 15 residues. This chain's CDR3 is CASSLNSGATGELFF. The CDR3 DNA reads as TGTGCCAGCAGCTTAAATAGCGGGGCAACCGGGGAGCTGTTTTTT.

J is TRBJ2-6 and V is TRBV13; 8 bases are a match to TRBD1. Germline-derived CDR1 and CDR2 are PRHDT and FYEKMQ (reference sequence). This CDR3 is built from 22 residues. Germline trimming cut 4 bases from V and 0 bases from J; bases unmatched to any gene: 20. The CDR3 nucleotides read TGTGCCAGCAGCTATACCATAGGCCGGGACAGGAGTACCTTCTCTGGGGCCAACGTCCTGACTTTC. This translates into CASSYTIGRDRSTFSGANVLTF.

The J gene is TRBJ1-3, the V gene TRBV6-5, with TRBD1 matching 8 bases. The germline gives CDR1 MNHEY, CDR2 SVGAGI. The V gene end was trimmed by 5 bases and the J gene end by 3 bases; junction bases not matched to a gene: 6. The CDR3 is 15 residues long. The CDR3 protein is CASSLGQGNGNTIYF. The CDR3, as DNA: TGTGCCAGCAGTCTCGGACAGGGTAATGGAAACACCATATATTTT.

The gene calls are TRBV6-5 and TRBJ2-7; TRBD1 agrees at 9 bases. This CDR3 has 14 amino acids. Germline CDR1 and CDR2: MNHEY and SVGAGI. V gave up 5 bases and J gave up 4 bases; unmatched junction bases: 6. DNA for the CDR3: TGTGCCAGCAGTCCACAGGGGGCGCAGTACGAGCAGTACGTC. Amino acid sequence: CASSPQGAQYEQYV.

The chain joins TRBV7-7 to TRBJ2-3, with D unresolved. In germline, CDR1 is SSHAT, CDR2 FNYEAQ (reference sequence). Trimming pared 1 base from V and 2 bases from J, leaving 4 bases between. CDR3 size: 13 residues. The CDR3 reads CASSLDYTDTQYF. CDR3 DNA sequence: TGTGCCAGCAGCTTAGACTACACAGATACGCAGTATTTT.

The chain couples TRBV5-1 to TRBJ2-2, with TRBD2 matching 7 bases. CDR1 is SGHRS and CDR2 is YFSETQ in the germline V gene. The length of the CDR3 is 16 residues. After removal of 0 bases from V and 4 bases from J, the junction contained 6 bases not matched to a gene. The CDR3 reads CASSLDLSGGTGELFF. The CDR3 DNA follows: TGCGCCAGCAGCTTGGATTTGTCGGGGGGCACCGGGGAGCTGTTTTTT.

The chain is built from TRBV4-1 and TRBJ2-1; D may be TRBD2 (5 bases). V was cut by 0 bases and J by 8 bases, with 17 bases left in between. This CDR3 spans 16 amino acids. Germline V gene sequence: CDR1 MGHRA, CDR2 YSYEKL. The DNA for the CDR3 is TGCGCCAGCAGCCAAGATCTTATGGGCAGAGCGGATGAGCAGTTCTTC. It specifies CASSQDLMGRADEQFF.

This chain connects TRBV30 to TRBJ1-1; D might be TRBD1 (6 bases). The CDR3 runs 17 residues. Trimming pared 2 bases from V and 1 base from J, leaving 20 bases between. The germline gives CDR1 GTSNPN, CDR2 SVGIG (reference sequence). The CDR3, as DNA: TGTGCCTGGAGTATTGGTGGGGACATTCACCCGAACACTGAAGCTTTCTTT. Encoded protein: CAWSIGGDIHPNTEAFF.

The DNA of the CDR3 is TGTGCCAGCACCAAAATAGGGACAGGAACTCAGCCCCAGCATTTT. Its translation is CASTKIGTGTQPQHF. V gene TRBV6-6 combines with J gene TRBJ1-5; TRBD1 matches 8 bases. V shed 7 bases, J shed 6 bases, and the junction held 11 bases outside the gene matches. This CDR3 is 15 amino acids long. Per germline, CDR1 MNHNY and CDR2 SVGAGI (reference sequence).

Here the CDR3 DNA reads TGTGCCAGCAGCTACCTTCTATCTCAGGGGTTGGATGGCTACACCTTC. Translation gives CASSYLLSQGLDGYTF. The chain has TRBV5-6 and TRBJ1-2, with a weak D call TRBD1 (6 bases). Germline CDR1 SGHDT, CDR2 YYEEEE. The CDR3 has 16 amino acids. V lost 3 bases, J lost 6 bases, and 21 bases lay in between.

The chain combines TRBV5-1 with TRBJ2-3; 10 nucleotides line up with TRBD2. Germline loops: CDR1 SGHRS, CDR2 YFSETQ. The CDR3 totals 17 residues. V gave up 1 base and J gave up 2 bases; unmatched junction bases: 7. The CDR3 sequence is CASSLLAGVLPTDTQYF. The CDR3 DNA reads as TGCGCCAGCAGCTTGCTAGCGGGGGTTCTACCCACAGATACGCAGTATTTT.

CDR3 protein: CASRPSRGGADTQYF. CDR3 DNA sequence: TGTGCCAGCAGGCCATCTCGGGGGGGCGCAGATACGCAGTATTTT. V gene TRBV6-5 combines with J gene TRBJ2-3, with TRBD2 matching over 8 bases. Germline assignment: CDR1 MNHEY and CDR2 SVGAGI. Trimming took 6 bases from V and 4 from J; bases not matched to a gene: 9. This CDR3 is 15 amino acids long.

The chain couples TRBV28 to TRBJ1-4; a possible D gene is TRBD1 (5 bases). Trimming took 5 bases from V and 7 from J, leaving 14 bases between them. The V gene's germline CDR1 is MDHEN and CDR2 SYDVKM. The CDR3 has 14 amino acids. The CDR3 DNA sequence: TGTGCCAGCAGTCAATGGGGGGAAGGTGAAAAACTGTTTTTT. Translation: CASSQWGEGEKLFF.

This clone was detected only once. The chain joins TRBV5-1 to TRBJ2-2; 12 bases line up with TRBD2. The CDR3 sequence is 16 residues long. Trimming cost V 3 bases and J 1 base; bases outside gene matches: 1. Germline values: CDR1 SGHRS, CDR2 YFSETQ. CDR3 DNA: TGCGCCAGCAGCTGGGGACTAGCGGGGAACACCGGGGAGCTGTTTTTT. It specifies CASSWGLAGNTGELFF.

The gene calls are TRBV28 and TRBJ2-5; 7 positions agree with TRBD1. V lost 5 bases, J lost 2 bases, and 8 bases stayed unmatched. CDR1 is MDHEN and CDR2 is SYDVKM in the germline V gene. CDR3 size: 15 residues. CDR3: CASSLPKTGQETQYF. CDR3 DNA sequence: TGTGCCAGCAGTCTACCTAAGACAGGGCAAGAGACCCAGTACTTC.

This clone has a single count. V usage is TRBV11-2 and J usage is TRBJ2-2; 7 nucleotides line up with TRBD1. Per germline, CDR1 SGHAT and CDR2 FQNNGV. This CDR3 region has 16 residues. Trimming took 3 bases from V and 0 from J; bases not matched to a gene: 4. The CDR3 DNA reads as TGTGCCAGCAGCTTTTTGCAGGGGGCGAACACCGGGGAGCTGTTTTTT. This encodes CASSFLQGANTGELFF.

This chain connects TRBV10-3 to TRBJ1-5; D remains unclear. The germline V gene encodes CDR1 ENHRY and CDR2 SYGVKD. The CDR3 consists of 15 residues. Trimming pared 0 bases from V and 2 bases from J, leaving 8 bases between. CDR3 loop: CAISESDLGNQPQHF. The DNA of the CDR3 is TGTGCCATCAGTGAGTCAGACTTAGGCAATCAGCCCCAGCATTTT.

The rearrangement uses TRBV7-9 and TRBJ1-5, with a tentative D call TRBD1 (6 bases). Per the germline V gene, CDR1 is SEHNR and CDR2 is FQNEAQ (reference sequence). V gave up 1 base and J gave up 2 bases, with 18 bases separating them. The CDR3 consists of 18 residues. CDR3 in amino acids: CASSLGGRGSRGNQPQHF. CDR3 coding DNA: TGTGCCAGCAGCTTAGGCGGCAGGGGCTCGAGGGGCAATCAGCCCCAGCATTTT.

The sample holds one count of this clone. J is TRBJ1-1 and V is TRBV13; D unresolved. The germline CDR1 and CDR2 sequences are PRHDT and FYEKMQ (reference sequence). The CDR3 runs 16 residues. The V end lost 2 bases, the J end lost 4 bases, and 17 bases lay between the germline ends. CDR3 loop: CASSLWSVRWPTEAFF. DNA of the CDR3: TGTGCCAGCAGCTTATGGTCGGTCAGGTGGCCCACTGAAGCTTTCTTT.

The rearrangement links TRBV27 to TRBJ2-2, with D possibly TRBD1 on 6 matching bases. This CDR3 comprises 16 residues. Germline-derived CDR1 and CDR2 are MNHEY and SMNVEV (reference sequence). Trimming removed 7 bases from V and 0 bases from J, with 15 bases in between. As DNA, the CDR3 is TGTGCCAGCATGAGCTTCGGACAGTCGAACACCGGGGAGCTGTTTTTT. This codes for CASMSFGQSNTGELFF.

The rearrangement links TRBV4-2 to TRBJ2-3, with TRBD2 matching 7 bases. The CDR3 consists of 16 residues. The germline V gene encodes CDR1 LGHNA and CDR2 YNFKEQ. V lost 1 base, J lost 0 bases, and 4 bases stayed unmatched. For the CDR3, the DNA is TGTGCCAGCAGCCAAGTGGCTAGCGGCAGCACAGATACGCAGTATTTT. It specifies CASSQVASGSTDTQYF.

CDR3 in amino acids: CASRSPGLSSYEQYF. CDR3 DNA sequence: TGTGCCAGCAGGTCTCCTGGGCTAAGCTCCTACGAGCAGTACTTC. The rearrangement links TRBV6-6 to TRBJ2-7; D unclear. Germline assignment: CDR1 MNHNY and CDR2 SVGAGI (reference sequence). V was shortened by 6 bases and J by 0 bases, with 15 bases between the two germline ends. This CDR3 has 15 amino acids.

The chain combines TRBV5-1 with TRBJ2-1; D remains unclear. This CDR3 comprises 13 residues. Trimming cost V 2 bases and J 1 base, with 4 bases left between them. Germline CDR1 is SGHRS and CDR2 is YFSETQ. In DNA, the CDR3 is TGCGCCAGCAGCTTCAATTCCTACAATGAGCAGTTCTTC. It yields the protein CASSFNSYNEQFF.

This clone was seen just once. The V call is TRBV9, the J call TRBJ2-5; 11 bases agree with TRBD1. V shed 0 bases and J 5 bases; nucleotides not matched to a gene: 3. Per germline, CDR1 SGDLS and CDR2 YYNGEE. The length of the CDR3 is 15 residues. The CDR3 sequence is CASSVGGTGGETQYF. DNA of the CDR3: TGTGCCAGCAGCGTAGGAGGGACAGGGGGGGAGACCCAGTACTTC.

This sequence joins TRBV2 and TRBJ1-5; TRBD1 agrees at 9 bases. The CDR3 contains 16 residues. Germline V gene sequence: CDR1 SNHLY, CDR2 FYNNEI. After removal of 4 bases from V and 3 bases from J, the junction contained 7 bases not matched to a gene. The CDR3 protein is CASSGHRDRANQPQHF. The CDR3 nucleotides read TGTGCCAGCAGTGGTCATAGGGACAGGGCCAATCAGCCCCAGCATTTT.